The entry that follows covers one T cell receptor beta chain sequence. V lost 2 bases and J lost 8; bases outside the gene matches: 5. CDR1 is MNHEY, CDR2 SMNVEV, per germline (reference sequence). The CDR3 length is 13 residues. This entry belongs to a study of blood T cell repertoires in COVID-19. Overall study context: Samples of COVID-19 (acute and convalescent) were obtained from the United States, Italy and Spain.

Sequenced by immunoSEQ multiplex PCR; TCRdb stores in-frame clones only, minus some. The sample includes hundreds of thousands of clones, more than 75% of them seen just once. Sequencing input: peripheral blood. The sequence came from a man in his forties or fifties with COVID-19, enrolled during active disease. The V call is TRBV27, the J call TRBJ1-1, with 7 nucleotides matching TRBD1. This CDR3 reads CASSLVRGSEAFF. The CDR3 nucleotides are TGTGCCAGCAGTTTAGTCAGGGGGTCCGAAGCTTTCTTT.